This T cell receptor (beta chain) is from a study of control samples from healthy donors and cancer patients. Trimming took off 0 bases at V and 0 bases at J, with 9 bases between the two ends. Looked up from germline, CDR1 is SGHTA and CDR2 is FQGNSA. This CDR3 spans 15 amino acids. Sequencing was performed with immunoSEQ multiplex PCR; in TCRdb, only in-frame clones are kept and a portion is missing. The sample includes 140,000 or so clones, 89% of them seen just once. Material for sequencing was blood. The receptor's source is a man aged 25 to 40 in good health. V usage is TRBV7-2 and J usage is TRBJ2-7; D tentatively reads TRBD1 or TRBD2 (6 bases each). In DNA, the CDR3 is TGTGCCAGCAGCTTAGCGAGGGGGGCCTCCTACGAGCAGTACTTC. Amino acids: CASSLARGASYEQYF.